This T cell receptor (beta chain) was retrieved from a study of CD8+CD57+ T cells in acquired aplastic anemia. Overall study results and limits: Patients and controls shared twenty-nine CD8+ CDR3 sequences. Between the patient and control groups, CD8+ Simpson's diversity did not differ significantly.

TCR beta VDJ and CDR3 profiles were obtained from a genomic DNA template. TCRdb called the reads again in MiXCR, with one record for every CDR3 protein. This table has 120,000 or so distinct CDR3 sequences, about 48% appearing once. Ten or more counts support this clonotype. Antigen specificity is unknown. V was cut by 6 bases and J by 3 bases, with 14 bases left in between. The CDR3 has 14 amino acids. This receptor was identified in a human donor in good health, serving as a control. Sequencing was carried out using sorted CD4+, CD8+, or CD8+CD57+ T cells (not recorded which) from PBMCs. The rearrangement joins TRBV12-3 or TRBV12-4 to TRBJ1-2; D gene unclear. CDR3 coding DNA: TGTGCCAGCAGGGGGTTCCGGGTGGACTATGGCTACACCTTC. Protein: CASRGFRVDYGYTF.